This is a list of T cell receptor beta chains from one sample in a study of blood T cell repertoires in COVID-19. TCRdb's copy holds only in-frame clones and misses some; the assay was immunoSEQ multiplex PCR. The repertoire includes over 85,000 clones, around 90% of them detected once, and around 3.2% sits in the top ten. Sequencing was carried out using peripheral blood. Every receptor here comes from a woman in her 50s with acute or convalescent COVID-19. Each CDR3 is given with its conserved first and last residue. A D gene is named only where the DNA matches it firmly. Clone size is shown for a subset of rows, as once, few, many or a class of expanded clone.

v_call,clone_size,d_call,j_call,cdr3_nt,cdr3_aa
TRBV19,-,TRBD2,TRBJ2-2,TGTGCCAGTAGGGAGCGGGAGTTAACCGGGGAGCTGTTTTTT,CASRERELTGELFF
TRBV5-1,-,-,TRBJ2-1,TGCGCCAGCAGCTTGTCGGGGTCACCCTACAATGAGCAGTTCTTC,CASSLSGSPYNEQFF
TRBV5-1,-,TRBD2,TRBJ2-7,TGCGCCAGCAGCCCTAATCTGGTAGCGGGGTCCTACGAGCAGTACTTC,CASSPNLVAGSYEQYF
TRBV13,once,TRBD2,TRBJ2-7,TGTGCCAGCAGCTTAGGAACTAGCGGGGTTTACGAGCAGTACTTC,CASSLGTSGVYEQYF
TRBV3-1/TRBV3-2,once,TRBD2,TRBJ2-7,TGTGCCAGCAGCCAGGCCCAGGGAGCGGGAGGCTACGAGCAGTACTTC,CASSQAQGAGGYEQYF
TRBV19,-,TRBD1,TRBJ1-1,TGTGCCAGTAGTCGAAAGACGACAGGGGGCACTGAAGCTTTCTTT,CASSRKTTGGTEAFF
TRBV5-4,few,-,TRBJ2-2,TGTGCCAGCAGCTTGGGAAGGGGGGGGGAGCTGTTTTTT,CASSLGRGGELFF
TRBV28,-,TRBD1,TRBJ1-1,TGTGCCAGCAGTTTCGGGGACAGGGTTGGCACTGAAGCTTTCTTT,CASSFGDRVGTEAFF
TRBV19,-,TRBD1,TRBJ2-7,TGTGCCAGTAGTATACGCTCAGGGGGCCTTCTGATCTACGAGCAGTACTTC,CASSIRSGGLLIYEQYF
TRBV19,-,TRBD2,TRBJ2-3,TGTGCCAGTAGTCCCAGGACTAGCGGGAGTATCACAGATACGCAGTATTTT,CASSPRTSGSITDTQYF
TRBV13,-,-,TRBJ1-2,TGTGCCAGCAGCCACCAGGGCTTGGGCTACACCTTC,CASSHQGLGYTF
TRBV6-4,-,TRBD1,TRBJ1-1,TGTGCCAGCCCCCCGGGACAGGGGAACACTGAAGCTTTCTTT,CASPPGQGNTEAFF
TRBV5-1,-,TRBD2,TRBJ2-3,TGCGCCAGCAGCTTCCCGGGACTAGCGGCCGCAGATACGCAGTATTTT,CASSFPGLAAADTQYF
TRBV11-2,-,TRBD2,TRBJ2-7,TGTGCCAGCAGCACCAGGACTAGCGGGAGGGCCGACGAGCAGTACTTC,CASSTRTSGRADEQYF
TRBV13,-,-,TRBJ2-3,TGTGCCAGCAGCCGAATTTCTCGCGTGGATACGCAGTATTTT,CASSRISRVDTQYF
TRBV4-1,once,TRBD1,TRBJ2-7,TGCGCCAGCAGCCAAGATATAAGTAGGGGACAGGGGGCCTACGAGCAGTACTTC,CASSQDISRGQGAYEQYF
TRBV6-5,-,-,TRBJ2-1,TGTGCCAGCAGTTACAATTCAGGGACTCCCTACAATGAGCAGTTCTTC,CASSYNSGTPYNEQFF
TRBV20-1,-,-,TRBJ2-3,TGCAGTGCTAGTAAGCTAGACACAGATACGCAGTATTTT,CSASKLDTDTQYF
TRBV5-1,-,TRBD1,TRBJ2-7,TGCGCCAGCAGCTTGAGCCCCTCGGACAGGGTCGAGCAGTACTTC,CASSLSPSDRVEQYF
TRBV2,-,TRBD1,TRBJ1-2,TGTGCCAGCAGTGATAGGACAGGGGGTAACTATGGCTACACCTTC,CASSDRTGGNYGYTF
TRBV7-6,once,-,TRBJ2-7,TGTGCCAGCAGCTTAAGGGGGGACAGCAGTCTATACGAGCAGTACTTC,CASSLRGDSSLYEQYF
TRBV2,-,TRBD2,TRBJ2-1,TGTGCCAGCAGTGAACTAGCGGGAGGGGGGAATGAGCAGTTCTTC,CASSELAGGGNEQFF
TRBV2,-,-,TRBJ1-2,TGTGCCAGCTCCCGGGATGGTGGGGGCTACACCTTC,CASSRDGGGYTF
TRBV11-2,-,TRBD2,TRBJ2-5,TGTGCCAGCAGCTTCGGGGGACTAGCGGAACAAGAGACCCAGTACTTC,CASSFGGLAEQETQYF
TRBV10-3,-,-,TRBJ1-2,TGTGCCATCAGTGACGGCAGGGGCTATGGCTACACCTTC,CAISDGRGYGYTF
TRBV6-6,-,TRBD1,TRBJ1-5,TGTGCCAGCAGAACTGGGGCCAGGGGGATACAGCCCCAGCATTTT,CASRTGARGIQPQHF
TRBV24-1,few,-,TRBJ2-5,TGTGCCACCAGTGATTCGAACAAACAAGAGACCCAGTACTTC,CATSDSNKQETQYF